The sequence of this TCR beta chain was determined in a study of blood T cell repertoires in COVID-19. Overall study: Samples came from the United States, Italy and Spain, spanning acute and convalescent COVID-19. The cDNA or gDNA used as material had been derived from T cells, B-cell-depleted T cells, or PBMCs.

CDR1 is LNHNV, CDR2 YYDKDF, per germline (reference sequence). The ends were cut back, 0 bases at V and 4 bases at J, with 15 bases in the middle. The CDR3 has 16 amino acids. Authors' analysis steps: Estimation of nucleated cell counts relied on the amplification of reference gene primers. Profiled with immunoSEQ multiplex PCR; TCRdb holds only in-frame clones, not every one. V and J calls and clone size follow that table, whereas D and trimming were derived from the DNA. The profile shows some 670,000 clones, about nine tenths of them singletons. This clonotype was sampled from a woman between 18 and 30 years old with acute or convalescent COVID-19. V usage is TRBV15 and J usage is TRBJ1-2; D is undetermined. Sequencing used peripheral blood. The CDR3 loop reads CATSRDLNPRGYGYTF. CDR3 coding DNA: TGTGCCACCAGCAGAGATCTCAACCCCCGGGGCTATGGCTACACCTTC. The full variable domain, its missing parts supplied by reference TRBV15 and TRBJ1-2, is DAMVIQNPRYQVTQFGKPVTLSCSQTLNHNVMYWYQQKSSQAPKLLFHYYDKDFNNEADTPDNFQSRRPNTSFCFLDIRSPGLGDTAMYLCATSRDLNPRGYGYTFGSGTRLTVV.